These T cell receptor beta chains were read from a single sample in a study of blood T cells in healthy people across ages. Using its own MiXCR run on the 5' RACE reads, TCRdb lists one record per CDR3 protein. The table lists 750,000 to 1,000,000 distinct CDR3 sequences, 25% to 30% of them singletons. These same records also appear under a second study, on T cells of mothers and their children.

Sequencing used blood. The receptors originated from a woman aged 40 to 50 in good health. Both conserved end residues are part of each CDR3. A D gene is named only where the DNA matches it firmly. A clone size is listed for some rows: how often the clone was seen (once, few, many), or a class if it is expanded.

CDR3aa: CASSRMPGQRNEQFF; CDR3nt: TGTGCCAGCAGCCGAATGCCGGGACAAAGAAATGAGCAGTTCTTC; j_gene: TRBJ2-1; v_gene: TRBV7-9; abundance: -; d_gene: -
CDR3aa: CASSHSRTGATVKLFF; CDR3nt: TGTGCCAGCAGTCACTCAAGGACAGGGGCTACTGTAAAGCTGTTTTTT; j_gene: TRBJ1-4; v_gene: TRBV6-5; abundance: many; d_gene: TRBD1
CDR3aa: CASSSPRQGGSNEQFF; CDR3nt: TGTGCCAGCAGTTCACCCCGACAGGGTGGCTCCAATGAGCAGTTCTTC; j_gene: TRBJ2-1; v_gene: TRBV12-3/TRBV12-4; abundance: -; d_gene: TRBD1
CDR3aa: CSAKVAAHYGYTF; CDR3nt: TGCAGTGCTAAGGTGGCGGCACACTATGGCTACACCTTC; j_gene: TRBJ1-2; v_gene: TRBV20-1; abundance: few; d_gene: -
CDR3aa: CASSQGFLGDNEADTQYF; CDR3nt: TGCGCCAGCAGCCAAGGTTTTTTGGGGGATAATGAGGCAGATACGCAGTATTTT; j_gene: TRBJ2-3; v_gene: TRBV4-3; abundance: many; d_gene: -
CDR3aa: CAWSVPSWGEQFF; CDR3nt: TGTGCCTGGAGTGTACCCAGCTGGGGTGAGCAGTTCTTC; j_gene: TRBJ2-1; v_gene: TRBV30; abundance: few; d_gene: -
CDR3aa: CASSYSNGSPYEQYF; CDR3nt: TGTGCCAGCAGTTACTCGAACGGTAGCCCCTACGAGCAGTACTTC; j_gene: TRBJ2-7; v_gene: TRBV6-2/TRBV6-3; abundance: few; d_gene: -
CDR3aa: CANSLAPGEAFF; CDR3nt: TGTGCCAACAGCTTAGCCCCAGGGGAAGCTTTCTTT; j_gene: TRBJ1-1; v_gene: TRBV7-9; abundance: -; d_gene: -
CDR3aa: CSTYRSYGYTF; CDR3nt: TGCAGTACCTACAGAAGCTATGGCTACACCTTC; j_gene: TRBJ1-2; v_gene: TRBV20-1; abundance: -; d_gene: -
CDR3aa: CASSSGIAINEQFF; CDR3nt: TGTGCCAGCAGTTCGGGTATAGCTATCAATGAGCAGTTCTTC; j_gene: TRBJ2-1; v_gene: TRBV12-3/TRBV12-4; abundance: many; d_gene: -
CDR3aa: CASSYSVADTRYEQYF; CDR3nt: TGTGCCAGCAGTTACTCGGTGGCGGACACCCGCTACGAGCAGTACTTC; j_gene: TRBJ2-7; v_gene: TRBV6-6; abundance: -; d_gene: -
CDR3aa: CSASESGELFF; CDR3nt: TGCAGTGCTAGTGAATCCGGGGAGCTGTTTTTT; j_gene: TRBJ2-2; v_gene: TRBV20-1; abundance: once; d_gene: -
CDR3aa: CASSLRLNYGYTF; CDR3nt: TGTGCCAGCAGTTTAAGACTTAACTATGGCTACACCTTC; j_gene: TRBJ1-2; v_gene: TRBV12-3/TRBV12-4; abundance: many; d_gene: -
CDR3aa: CASSRLAGAQETQYF; CDR3nt: TGTGCCAGCAGCCGACTAGCGGGCGCACAAGAGACCCAGTACTTC; j_gene: TRBJ2-5; v_gene: TRBV7-2; abundance: -; d_gene: TRBD2
CDR3aa: CASSEQTGWAGELFF; CDR3nt: TGTGCCAGCAGTGAGCAGACAGGTTGGGCCGGGGAGCTGTTTTTT; j_gene: TRBJ2-2; v_gene: TRBV6-1; abundance: few; d_gene: -
CDR3aa: CASSSWGQADTEAFF; CDR3nt: TGTGCCAGCAGTAGCTGGGGACAGGCTGACACTGAAGCTTTCTTT; j_gene: TRBJ1-1; v_gene: TRBV12-3/TRBV12-4; abundance: -; d_gene: TRBD1
CDR3aa: CASSLGGGEYEQYF; CDR3nt: TGTGCCAGCAGCTTAGGGGGGGGTGAGTACGAGCAGTACTTC; j_gene: TRBJ2-7; v_gene: TRBV13; abundance: -; d_gene: -
CDR3aa: CASSTLQGGDSPLHF; CDR3nt: TGCGCCAGCAGCACCTTACAGGGTGGGGATTCACCCCTCCACTTT; j_gene: TRBJ1-6; v_gene: TRBV5-1; abundance: -; d_gene: -
CDR3aa: CSVSGPAETDTQYF; CDR3nt: TGCAGCGTTTCGGGACCAGCGGAGACAGATACGCAGTATTTT; j_gene: TRBJ2-3; v_gene: TRBV29-1; abundance: -; d_gene: -
CDR3aa: CASSLAEGAHQPQHF; CDR3nt: TGTGCCAGCAGCTTAGCTGAGGGGGCTCATCAGCCCCAGCATTTT; j_gene: TRBJ1-5; v_gene: TRBV7-8; abundance: few; d_gene: TRBD1
CDR3aa: CASSLGGANEQYF; CDR3nt: TGTGCCAGCAGTTTAGGGGGGGCGAATGAGCAGTACTTC; j_gene: TRBJ2-7; v_gene: TRBV12-3/TRBV12-4; abundance: many; d_gene: -
CDR3aa: CSVVQGAGNTIYF; CDR3nt: TGCAGCGTTGTACAAGGGGCTGGAAACACCATATATTTT; j_gene: TRBJ1-3; v_gene: TRBV29-1; abundance: -; d_gene: -
CDR3aa: CASSQDRAGWEQFF; CDR3nt: TGCGCCAGCAGCCAAGATAGGGCGGGGTGGGAGCAGTTCTTC; j_gene: TRBJ2-1; v_gene: TRBV4-3; abundance: few; d_gene: -
CDR3aa: CASSQGSTEAFF; CDR3nt: TGTGCCAGCAGCCAGGGGTCAACTGAAGCTTTCTTT; j_gene: TRBJ1-1; v_gene: TRBV9; abundance: -; d_gene: -
CDR3aa: CASNTGLTNNEQFF; CDR3nt: TGTGCCAGCAACACAGGTCTTACGAACAATGAGCAGTTCTTC; j_gene: TRBJ2-1; v_gene: TRBV25-1; abundance: -; d_gene: -